The entry that follows covers one T cell receptor (beta chain) sequence. The sample originates from a study of blood T cell repertoires in COVID-19. Study details: Collection of acute and convalescent COVID-19 samples took place in the United States, Italy and Spain. PBMCs, B-cell-depleted T cells, or T cells were the source of the cDNA or gDNA that made up the material.

Trimming removed 5 bases from V and 2 bases from J; junction bases left unmatched: 4. The CDR3 length is 15 residues. Germline V lookup: CDR1 SNHLY, CDR2 FYNNEI. Methods used by the authors: Amplifying reference gene primers gave estimates of nucleated cell counts. Clones were sequenced by immunoSEQ multiplex PCR, and TCRdb holds only the in-frame ones, with some missing. V and J calls plus clone size are reproduced from that table; the DNA served to infer D and trimming. This table holds under 130,000 clones, roughly 79% found once. Source material: peripheral blood. This TCR was sampled from a woman between 70 and 85 years old with acute or convalescent COVID-19. The chain couples TRBV2 to TRBJ2-1; 9 bases agree with TRBD2. The CDR3 is CASSLSGGTYNEQFF. In nucleotides, the CDR3 is TGTGCCAGCAGTCTAAGCGGGGGGACCTACAATGAGCAGTTCTTC.